The TCR beta chain described here comes from a study of T cell responses to AZD1222 COVID-19 vaccine. Findings and caveats of the study: Nearly half of unique spike-specific TCRs reportedly avoided B.1.351 and B.1.1.7 mutated regions.

Regarding this clone: Its antigen is not identified.

Produced via immunoSEQ multiplex PCR; TCRdb's table is partial and in-frame only. The sample holds 99,000 or so clones; 93% are singletons and the top ten take 5%. With 6 bases clipped from V and 1 base from J, the junction kept 0 bases outside the gene matches. Germline CDR1 reads MNHEY; CDR2 reads SMNVEV (reference sequence). The CDR3 spans 13 residues. This sample comprised peripheral blood, obtained on day 0 of AZD1222 vaccination. This receptor was taken from an adult in good health. The V gene is TRBV27, the J gene TRBJ2-3, with 8 bases identical to TRBD2. CDR3 in DNA: TGTGCCAGCAGACTAGCGGGCACAGATACGCAGTATTTT. Its translation: CASRLAGTDTQYF.